This T cell receptor beta chain was profiled in a study of Graves' ophthalmopathy and Graves' hyperthyroidism. The sample holds many counts of this clonotype. No antigen is known for it. Overall study findings and caveats: A majority of expanded thyroid clonotypes exceeding 0.001 frequency were likewise present in blood. Sensitivity of about 70% and specificity of less than 85% were achieved by the model that predicted ophthalmopathy progression.

TCR beta CDR3 amplification used RNA transcripts. Investigators did first-round RT-PCR with HTBI primers, then second-round multiplex PCR. MiXCR, run by TCRdb on the multiplex PCR reads, gives a single entry per CDR3 protein. This table has just over 600,000 distinct CDR3 sequences, approximately 22% appearing once. V was shortened by 2 bases and J by 5 bases, with 21 bases between the two germline ends. Germline V gene data show CDR1 as SGHAT and CDR2 as FQDESV (reference sequence). This CDR3 is 17 amino acids long. This clonotype was sampled from a woman aged 18-29 years with stable Graves' hyperthyroidism. Some clones in this sample may be carry-over from other donors' samples. Sequenced sample: peripheral blood. The chain links TRBV11-1 to TRBJ1-2; no clear D. The CDR3 coding sequence is TGTGCCAGCAGCTTACTGGTTATGGAGCTGGGCTCTTATGGCTACACCTTC. It yields the protein CASSLLVMELGSYGYTF.